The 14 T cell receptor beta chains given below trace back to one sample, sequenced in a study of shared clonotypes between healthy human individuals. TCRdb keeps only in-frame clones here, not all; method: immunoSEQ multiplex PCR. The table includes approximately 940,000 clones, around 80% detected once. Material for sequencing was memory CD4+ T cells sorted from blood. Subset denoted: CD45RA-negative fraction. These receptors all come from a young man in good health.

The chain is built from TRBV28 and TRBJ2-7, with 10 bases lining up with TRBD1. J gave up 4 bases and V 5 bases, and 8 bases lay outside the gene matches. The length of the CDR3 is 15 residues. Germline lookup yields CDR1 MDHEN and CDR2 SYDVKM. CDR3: CASSAPGQGIYEQYF. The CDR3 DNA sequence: TGTGCCAGCAGTGCCCCGGGACAGGGGATTTACGAGCAGTACTTC.

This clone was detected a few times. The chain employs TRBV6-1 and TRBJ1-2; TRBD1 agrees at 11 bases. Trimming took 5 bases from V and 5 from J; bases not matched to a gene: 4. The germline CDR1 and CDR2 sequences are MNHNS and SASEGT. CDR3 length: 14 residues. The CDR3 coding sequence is TGTGCCAGCAGTCCCGGGACAGGGGGATATGGCTACACCTTC. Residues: CASSPGTGGYGYTF.

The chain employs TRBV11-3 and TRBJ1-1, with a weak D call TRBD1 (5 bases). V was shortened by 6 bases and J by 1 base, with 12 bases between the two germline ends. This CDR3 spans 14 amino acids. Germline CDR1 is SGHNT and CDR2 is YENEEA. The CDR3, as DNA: TGTGCCAGCAGTCCGGGACCGGGGAACACTGAAGCTTTCTTT. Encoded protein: CASSPGPGNTEAFF.

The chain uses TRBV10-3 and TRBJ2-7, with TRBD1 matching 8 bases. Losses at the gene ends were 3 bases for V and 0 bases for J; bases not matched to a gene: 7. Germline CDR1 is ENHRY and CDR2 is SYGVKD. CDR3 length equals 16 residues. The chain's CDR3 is CAISDTGQVRSYEQYF. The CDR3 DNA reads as TGTGCCATCAGTGACACGGGACAGGTTCGCTCCTACGAGCAGTACTTC.

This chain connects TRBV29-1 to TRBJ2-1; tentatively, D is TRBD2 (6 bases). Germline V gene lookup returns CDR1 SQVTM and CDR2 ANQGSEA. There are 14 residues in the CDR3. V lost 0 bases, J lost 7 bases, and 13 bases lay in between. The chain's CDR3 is CSVEDILAINEQFF. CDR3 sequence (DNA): TGCAGCGTTGAAGATATACTAGCAATAAATGAGCAGTTCTTC.

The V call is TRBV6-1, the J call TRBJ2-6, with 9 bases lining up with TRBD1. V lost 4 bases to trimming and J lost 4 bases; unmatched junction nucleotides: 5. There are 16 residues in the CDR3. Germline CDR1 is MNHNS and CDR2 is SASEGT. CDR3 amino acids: CASSAGTGTGANVLTF. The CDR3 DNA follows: TGTGCCAGCAGTGCCGGGACAGGGACCGGGGCCAACGTCCTGACTTTC.

The CDR3 is CASSFRGGNTEAFF. The CDR3 nucleotides are TGTGCCAGCAGCTTCCGCGGGGGGAACACTGAAGCTTTCTTT. V gene TRBV7-2 combines with J gene TRBJ1-1, with D possibly TRBD1 on 5 matching bases. The CDR3 spans 14 residues. Per the germline V gene, CDR1 is SGHTA and CDR2 is FQGNSA. V dropped 3 bases and J dropped 1 base, with 9 bases sitting between them.

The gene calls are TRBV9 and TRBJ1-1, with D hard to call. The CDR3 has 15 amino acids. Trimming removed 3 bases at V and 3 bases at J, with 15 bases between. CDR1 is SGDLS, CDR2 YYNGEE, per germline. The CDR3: CASSGRVSVDTEAFF. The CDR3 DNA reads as TGTGCCAGCAGCGGAAGGGTATCGGTAGACACTGAAGCTTTCTTT.

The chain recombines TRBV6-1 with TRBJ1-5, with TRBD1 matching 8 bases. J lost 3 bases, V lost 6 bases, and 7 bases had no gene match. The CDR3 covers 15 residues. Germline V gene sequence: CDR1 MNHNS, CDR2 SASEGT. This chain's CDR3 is CASSRDRGSNQPQHF. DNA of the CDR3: TGTGCCAGCAGCCGCGACAGGGGCTCCAATCAGCCCCAGCATTTT.

The CDR3 DNA is TGTGCCAGCAGCGTAGGAGAAGGGGAACTCACAGATACGCAGTATTTT. Protein sequence: CASSVGEGELTDTQYF. This sequence joins TRBV9 and TRBJ2-3, with D possibly being TRBD1 (5 bases). V was trimmed by 0 bases and J by 2 bases, leaving 13 bases between them. The germline CDR1 and CDR2 sequences are SGDLS and YYNGEE. This CDR3 spans 16 amino acids. The entire variable domain, with the rest obtained from reference TRBV9 and TRBJ2-3, is as follows: DSGVTQTPKHLITATGQRVTLRCSPRSGDLSVYWYQQSLDQGLQFLIQYYNGEERAKGNILERFSAQQFPDLHSELNLSSLELGDSALYFCASSVGEGELTDTQYFGPGTRLTVL.

The CDR3 spells CASSFSQAADTQYF. For the CDR3, the DNA is TGTGCCAGCAGCTTTAGCCAGGCGGCAGATACGCAGTATTTT. This chain joins TRBV5-4 and TRBJ2-3; D is undetermined. V lost 2 bases to trimming and J lost 4 bases, with 11 bases between them. The CDR3 runs to 14 residues. The germline CDR1 and CDR2 sequences are SGHNT and YYREEE (reference sequence).

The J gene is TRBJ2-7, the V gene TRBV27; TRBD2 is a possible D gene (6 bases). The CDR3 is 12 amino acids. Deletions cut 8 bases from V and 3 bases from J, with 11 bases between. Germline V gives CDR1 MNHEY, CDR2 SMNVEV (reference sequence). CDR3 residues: CASRDFNYEQYF. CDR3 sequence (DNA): TGTGCCAGCCGGGACTTCAACTACGAGCAGTACTTC.

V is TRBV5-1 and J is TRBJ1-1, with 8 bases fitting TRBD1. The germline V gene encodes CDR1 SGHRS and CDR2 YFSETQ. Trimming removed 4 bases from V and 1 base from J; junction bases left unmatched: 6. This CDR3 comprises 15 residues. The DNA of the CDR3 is TGCGCCAGCAGCACCTGGACAGGGCCGAACACTGAAGCTTTCTTT. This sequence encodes CASSTWTGPNTEAFF.

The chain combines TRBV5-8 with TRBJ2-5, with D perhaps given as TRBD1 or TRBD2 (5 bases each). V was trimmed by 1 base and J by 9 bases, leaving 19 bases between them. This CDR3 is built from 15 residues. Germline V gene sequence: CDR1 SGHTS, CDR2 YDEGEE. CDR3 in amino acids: CASSLTFPGTGSQYF. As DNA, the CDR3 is TGTGCCAGCAGCTTGACTTTTCCCGGGACCGGGTCCCAGTACTTC.